Detailed here is one TCR beta chain. Its specificity is not known. These data originate in a study of CXCR3-negative and CXCR3-positive naive CD8 T cells. Germline loops: CDR1 SEHNR, CDR2 FQNEAQ (reference sequence). CDR3 length: 17 residues. General study points: For naive cells, CXCR3-negative and CXCR3-positive subsets had similar TRBV-TRBJ usage; for memory cells, usage differed. TRB CDR3s were more hydrophobic in CXCR3-positive than in CXCR3-negative naive cells.

cDNA libraries for TRB were generated by 5' RACE incorporating UMI labels. With the 5' RACE reads reprocessed, TCRdb shows one record per CDR3 protein and no DNA. The ten top clones account for about 0.37%, within a sample of around 150,000 distinct CDR3 sequences. Naive cells were sorted as CD45RO-, CCR7+, CD27+ and CD95-. The V call is TRBV7-9, the J call TRBJ2-3; TCRdb's assignment of TRBD1 cannot be checked, as there is no DNA. Sequencing input: naive CXCR3+ CD8+ T cells from blood. Subset here: CD45RO-CCR7+CD27+CD95- naive CD8+ T cells expressing CXCR3 (TNR3+). This receptor was identified in a human donor in good health. Some clones in this sample may be carry-over from other donors' samples. The CDR3 loop is CASSRPRGAGPPDTQYF.